This T cell receptor beta chain comes out of a study of cytomegalovirus exposure and HLA in healthy donors. Study-wide results and caveats: On later analysis, the bulk of CMV-associated TCR beta chains appeared to be HLA-restricted. Later on, an analysis found that several of the most significant clusters appeared to be linked to common viral pathogens, which included parvovirus B19.

Both 60 Vbeta primers and 13 Jbeta primers went into the PCR. Method: immunoSEQ multiplex PCR; TCRdb's copy keeps in-frame clones and lacks some. The table has about 160,000 clones, around 79% seen once. Details on this clone: Antigen unknown.

Losses at the gene ends were 4 bases for V and 6 bases for J; bases not matched to a gene: 4. Germline values: CDR1 SEHNR, CDR2 FQNEAQ (reference sequence). This CDR3 is 13 amino acids long. The chain combines TRBV7-9 with TRBJ1-2, with 8 positions matching TRBD1. Sequencing input: PBMCs. This TCR was recovered from a man in his forties in good health and CMV-seronegative. The CDR3 coding sequence is TGTGCCAGCAGCTCAAGGGACAGGCATGGCTACACCTTC. Its translation is CASSSRDRHGYTF.